These 9 T cell receptor beta chains share one sample of origin, sequenced in a study of cytomegalovirus exposure and HLA in healthy donors. PCR involved 60 Vbeta and 13 Jbeta primers. Repertoires were generated with immunoSEQ multiplex PCR, while TCRdb's copy carries only in-frame clones and drops some. The table includes over 100,000 clones, about 79% detected once. The specimen sequenced was PBMCs. The source is a woman aged 18-29 years in good health and CMV-seropositive.

V and J are TRBV7-9 and TRBJ2-5, with D maybe TRBD1 (5 bases). Germline assignment: CDR1 SEHNR and CDR2 FQNEAQ (reference sequence). The V end lost 5 bases, the J end lost 5 bases, and 9 bases lay between the germline ends. The CDR3 spans 12 residues. The CDR3 DNA follows: TGTGCCAGCAGCATTAACAGGGAGACCCAGTACTTC. As protein: CASSINRETQYF.

CDR3 region: CASSVGEGGPQHF. The CDR3, as DNA: TGTGCCAGCAGTGTTGGAGAAGGCGGGCCCCAGCATTTT. The chain employs TRBV6-4 and TRBJ1-5; D call uncertain. The CDR3 runs 13 residues. Germline CDR1 reads MRHNA; CDR2 reads SNTAGT. Trimming removed 4 bases at V and 9 bases at J, with 13 bases between.

The chain couples TRBV7-3 to TRBJ2-3; 16 bases match TRBD2. CDR3 length: 20 residues. Germline CDR1 is SGHTA and CDR2 is FQGTGA. After removal of 0 bases from V and 3 bases from J, the junction contained 9 bases not matched to a gene. This CDR3 is CASSLTGPGLAGGPTDTQYF. In nucleotides, the CDR3 is TGTGCCAGCAGCTTAACGGGCCCGGGACTAGCGGGAGGGCCGACAGATACGCAGTATTTT.

The chain has TRBV7-8 and TRBJ2-7; no reliable D call. From germline, CDR1 is SGHVS and CDR2 FQNEAQ. Trimming pared 4 bases from V and 12 bases from J, leaving 13 bases between. The CDR3 has 11 residues. DNA of the CDR3: TGTGCCAGCAGCTCCAGCCACGCTAGGTACTTC. Its translation is CASSSSHARYF.

The chain carries TRBV6-1 and TRBJ2-7; 7 nucleotides line up with TRBD1. CDR1 and CDR2 from the germline V gene are MNHNS and SASEGT. Trimming cost V 6 bases and J 2 bases; bases outside gene matches: 4. The CDR3 loop spans 13 amino acids. CDR3 sequence (DNA): TGTGCCAGCAGCAACAGGGGTCCCTACGAGCAGTACTTC. It yields the protein CASSNRGPYEQYF.

The chain recombines TRBV29-1 with TRBJ2-1, with TRBD1 identical over 9 bases. V shed 4 bases, J shed 10 bases, and the junction held 8 bases outside the gene matches. CDR1 SQVTM and CDR2 ANQGSEA come from the germline V gene. The CDR3 is 13 amino acids. CDR3 coding DNA: TGCAGCGTTGTTATCACAGGGGGCGGCGAGCAGTTCTTC. Translation gives CSVVITGGGEQFF.

V usage is TRBV4-1 and J usage is TRBJ1-5, with D unclear. Per germline, CDR1 MGHRA and CDR2 YSYEKL. The CDR3 extends over 14 amino acids. Trimming cost V 2 bases and J 2 bases, with 7 bases left between them. The CDR3 protein is CASSQLGGNQPQHF. In DNA form, the CDR3 reads TGCGCCAGCAGCCAACTCGGGGGCAATCAGCCCCAGCATTTT.

Comment on this clone: Other DNA sequences within the sample encode an identical CDR3. This chain's CDR3 is CASSWGQETYEQYF. DNA for the CDR3: TGCGCCAGCAGCTGGGGACAGGAGACCTACGAGCAGTACTTC. V usage is TRBV5-1 and J usage is TRBJ2-7; TRBD1 aligns across 8 bases. V trimming: 3 bases; J trimming: 2 bases; junction bases outside the gene matches: 4. In germline, CDR1 is SGHRS, CDR2 YFSETQ. The CDR3 sequence is 14 residues long.

The J gene is TRBJ2-5, the V gene TRBV6-1, with 9 bases lining up with TRBD1. This CDR3 comprises 14 residues. Trimming cost V 6 bases and J 4 bases; bases outside gene matches: 6. Germline values: CDR1 MNHNS, CDR2 SASEGT. The CDR3 loop is CASREYRGRETQYF. CDR3 DNA sequence: TGTGCCAGCAGGGAATACAGGGGGCGAGAGACCCAGTACTTC.